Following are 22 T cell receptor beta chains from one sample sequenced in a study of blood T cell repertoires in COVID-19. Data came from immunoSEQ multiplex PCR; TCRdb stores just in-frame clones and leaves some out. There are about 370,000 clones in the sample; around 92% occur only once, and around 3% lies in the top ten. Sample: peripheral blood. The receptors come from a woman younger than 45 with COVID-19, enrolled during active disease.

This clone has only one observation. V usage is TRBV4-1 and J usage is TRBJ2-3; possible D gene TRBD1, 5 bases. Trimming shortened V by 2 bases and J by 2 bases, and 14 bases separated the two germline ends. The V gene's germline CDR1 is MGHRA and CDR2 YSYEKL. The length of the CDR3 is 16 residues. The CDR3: CASSQFPGLPTDTQYF. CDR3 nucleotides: TGCGCCAGCAGCCAATTTCCAGGGCTCCCCACAGATACGCAGTATTTT.

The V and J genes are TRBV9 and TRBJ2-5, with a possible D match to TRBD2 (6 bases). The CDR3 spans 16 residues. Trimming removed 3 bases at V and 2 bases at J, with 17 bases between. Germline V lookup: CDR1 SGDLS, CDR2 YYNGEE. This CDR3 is CASSGHPGTPQETQYF. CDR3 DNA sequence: TGTGCCAGCAGCGGTCACCCCGGGACTCCTCAAGAGACCCAGTACTTC.

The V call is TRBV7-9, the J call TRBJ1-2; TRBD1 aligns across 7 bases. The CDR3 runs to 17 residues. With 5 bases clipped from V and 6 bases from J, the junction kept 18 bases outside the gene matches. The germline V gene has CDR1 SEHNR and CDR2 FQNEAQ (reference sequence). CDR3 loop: CASSRDRALEIYNGYTF. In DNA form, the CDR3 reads TGTGCCAGCAGCCGGGACAGAGCTTTAGAGATTTACAATGGCTACACCTTC.

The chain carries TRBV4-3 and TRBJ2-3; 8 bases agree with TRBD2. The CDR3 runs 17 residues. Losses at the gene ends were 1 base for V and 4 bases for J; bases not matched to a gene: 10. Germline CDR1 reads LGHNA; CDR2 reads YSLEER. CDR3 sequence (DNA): TGCGCCAGCAGCCAAGCCACGGGACTAGGAACTGCAGATACGCAGTATTTT. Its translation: CASSQATGLGTADTQYF.

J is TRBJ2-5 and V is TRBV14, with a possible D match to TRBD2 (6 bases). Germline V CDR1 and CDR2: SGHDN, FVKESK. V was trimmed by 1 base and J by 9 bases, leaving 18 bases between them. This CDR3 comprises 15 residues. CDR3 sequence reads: CASSQARRDWEAQYF. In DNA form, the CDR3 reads TGTGCCAGCAGCCAAGCTCGTCGGGACTGGGAGGCCCAGTACTTC.

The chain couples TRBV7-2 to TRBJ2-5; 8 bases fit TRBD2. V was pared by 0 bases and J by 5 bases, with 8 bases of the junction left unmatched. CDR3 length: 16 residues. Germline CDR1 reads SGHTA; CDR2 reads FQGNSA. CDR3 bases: TGTGCCAGCAGCTTAGCGGGCGCGGGGGGTTGGGAGACCCAGTACTTC. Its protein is CASSLAGAGGWETQYF.

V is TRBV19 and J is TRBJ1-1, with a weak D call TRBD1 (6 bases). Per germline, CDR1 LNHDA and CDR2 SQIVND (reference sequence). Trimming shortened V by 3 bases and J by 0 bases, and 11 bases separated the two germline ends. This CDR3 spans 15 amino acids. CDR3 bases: TGTGCCAGTAGTATCGGGGACACTTTGAACACTGAAGCTTTCTTT. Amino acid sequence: CASSIGDTLNTEAFF.

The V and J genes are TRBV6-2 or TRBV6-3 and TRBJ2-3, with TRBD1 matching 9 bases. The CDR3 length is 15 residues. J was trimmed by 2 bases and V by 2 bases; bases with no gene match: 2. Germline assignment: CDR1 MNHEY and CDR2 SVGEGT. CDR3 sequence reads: CASSYRDRATDTQYF. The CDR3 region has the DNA TGTGCCAGCAGTTACCGGGACAGGGCCACAGATACGCAGTATTTT.

This chain's CDR3 is CASSLGQLVNSPLHF. For the CDR3, the DNA is TGTGCCAGCAGCTTGGGACAGCTCGTTAATTCACCCCTCCACTTT. The chain combines TRBV5-4 with TRBJ1-6; weak D call: TRBD1 (5 bases). Trimming took off 0 bases at V and 6 bases at J, with 10 bases between the two ends. Germline V gives CDR1 SGHNT, CDR2 YYREEE (reference sequence). The CDR3 contains 15 residues.

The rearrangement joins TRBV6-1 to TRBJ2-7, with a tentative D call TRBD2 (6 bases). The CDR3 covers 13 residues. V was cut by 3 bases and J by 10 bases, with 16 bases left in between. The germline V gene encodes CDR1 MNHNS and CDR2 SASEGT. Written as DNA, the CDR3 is TGTGCCAGCAGTGACCGGGACCCGGGGGAACAGTACGTC. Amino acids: CASSDRDPGEQYV.

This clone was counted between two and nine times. The CDR3 sequence is CASRRTGRNEKLFF. CDR3 bases: TGTGCCAGTAGAAGGACAGGCCGTAATGAAAAACTGTTTTTT. This chain uses TRBV19 with TRBJ1-4; 7 bases match TRBD1. The CDR3 is 14 residues long. Per the germline V gene, CDR1 is LNHDA and CDR2 is SQIVND (reference sequence). Unmatched junction bases numbered 5, after V lost 6 bases and J lost 4 bases.

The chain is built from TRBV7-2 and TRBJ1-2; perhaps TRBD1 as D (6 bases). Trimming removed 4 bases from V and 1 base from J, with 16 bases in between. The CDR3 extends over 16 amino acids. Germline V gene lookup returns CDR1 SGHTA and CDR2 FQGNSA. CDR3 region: CASSSILGQLNYGYTF. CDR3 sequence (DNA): TGTGCCAGCAGCTCAATCTTAGGACAGCTTAACTATGGCTACACCTTC.

CDR3 in DNA: TGTGCCAGCAGCTCAAACAGGGGTAGCAATCAGCCCCAGCATTTT. Its protein product is CASSSNRGSNQPQHF. V is TRBV11-2 and J is TRBJ1-5, with 7 bases lining up with TRBD1. Germline CDR1 is SGHAT and CDR2 is FQNNGV. The CDR3 covers 15 residues. J lost 0 bases, V lost 4 bases, and 3 bases had no gene match.

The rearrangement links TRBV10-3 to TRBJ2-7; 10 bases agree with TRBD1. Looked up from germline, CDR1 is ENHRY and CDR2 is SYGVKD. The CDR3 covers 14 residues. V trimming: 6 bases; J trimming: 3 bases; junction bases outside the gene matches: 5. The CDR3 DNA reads TGTGCCATCAGCCCGGGACAGGGGATCTACGAGCAGTACTTC. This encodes CAISPGQGIYEQYF.

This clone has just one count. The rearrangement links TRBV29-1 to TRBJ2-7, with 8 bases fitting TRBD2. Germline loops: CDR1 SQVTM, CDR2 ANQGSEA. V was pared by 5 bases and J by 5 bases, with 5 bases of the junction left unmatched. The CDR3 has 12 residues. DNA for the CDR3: TGCAGCGTTCTCAGCGGGAGTAACGAGCAGTACGTC. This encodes CSVLSGSNEQYV.

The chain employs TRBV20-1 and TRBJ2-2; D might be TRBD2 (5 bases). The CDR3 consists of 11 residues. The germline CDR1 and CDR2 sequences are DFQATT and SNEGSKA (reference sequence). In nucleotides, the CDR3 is TGCAGCCCTGGCCGGGGCGGGGAGCTGTTTTTT. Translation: CSPGRGGELFF.

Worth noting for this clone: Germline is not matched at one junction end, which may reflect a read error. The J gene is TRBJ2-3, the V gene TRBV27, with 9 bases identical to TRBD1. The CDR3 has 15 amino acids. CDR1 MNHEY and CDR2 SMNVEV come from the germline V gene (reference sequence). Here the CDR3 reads CASSSTPGQGDTQYF. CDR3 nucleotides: TGTGCCAGTAGTTCAACTCCTGGACAGGGGGATACGCAGTATTTT.

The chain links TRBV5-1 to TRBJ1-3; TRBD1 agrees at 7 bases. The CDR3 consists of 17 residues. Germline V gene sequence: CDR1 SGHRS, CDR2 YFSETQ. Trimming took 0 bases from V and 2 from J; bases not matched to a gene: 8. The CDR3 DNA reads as TGCGCCAGCAGCTTGGGGGCCCAGACAGGGACTGGAAACACCATATATTTT. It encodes CASSLGAQTGTGNTIYF.

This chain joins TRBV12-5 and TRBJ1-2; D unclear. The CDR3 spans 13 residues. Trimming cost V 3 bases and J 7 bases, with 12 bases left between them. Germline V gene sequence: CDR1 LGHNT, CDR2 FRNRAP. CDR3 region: CASGLSLAGGYTF. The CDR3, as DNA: TGTGCTAGTGGTTTATCCTTGGCGGGTGGCTACACCTTC.

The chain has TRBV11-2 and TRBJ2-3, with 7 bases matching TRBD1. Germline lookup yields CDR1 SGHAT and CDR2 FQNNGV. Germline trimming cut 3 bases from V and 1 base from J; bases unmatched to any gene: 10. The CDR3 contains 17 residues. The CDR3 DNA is TGTGCCAGCAGCTTGCGTTCCCGGACAGGTCGCACAGATACGCAGTATTTT. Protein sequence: CASSLRSRTGRTDTQYF.

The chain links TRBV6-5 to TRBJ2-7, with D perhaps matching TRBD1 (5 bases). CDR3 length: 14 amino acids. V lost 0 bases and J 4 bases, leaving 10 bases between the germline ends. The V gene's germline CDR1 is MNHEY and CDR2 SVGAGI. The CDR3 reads CASSYSDMGYEQYF. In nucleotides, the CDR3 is TGTGCCAGCAGTTACTCGGACATGGGTTACGAGCAGTACTTC.

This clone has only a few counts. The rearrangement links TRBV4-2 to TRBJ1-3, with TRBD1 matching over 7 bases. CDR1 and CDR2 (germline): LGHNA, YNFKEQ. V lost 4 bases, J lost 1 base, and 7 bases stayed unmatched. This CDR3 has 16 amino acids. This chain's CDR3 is CASSPRTGSSGNTIYF. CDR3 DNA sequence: TGTGCCAGCAGCCCCCGGACAGGATCATCTGGAAACACCATATATTTT.